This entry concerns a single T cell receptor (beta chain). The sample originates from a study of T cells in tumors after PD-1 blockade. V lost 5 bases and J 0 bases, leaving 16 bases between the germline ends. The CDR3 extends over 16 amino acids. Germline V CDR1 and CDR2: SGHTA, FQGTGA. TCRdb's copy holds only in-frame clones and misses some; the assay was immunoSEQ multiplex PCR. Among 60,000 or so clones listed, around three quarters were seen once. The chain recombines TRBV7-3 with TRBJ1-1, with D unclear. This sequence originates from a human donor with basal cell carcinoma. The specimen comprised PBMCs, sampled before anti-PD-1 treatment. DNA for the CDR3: TGTGCCAGCAGCCCTAACGTCGCAGGCATGAACACTGAAGCTTTCTTT. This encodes CASSPNVAGMNTEAFF.